This TCR beta chain is drawn from a study of T-cell reconstitution after alpha-beta-depleted transplantation in children. Unique molecular identifiers featured in how the TCRbeta library was prepared. TCRdb reanalysed the PCR reads using MiXCR and keeps one entry per CDR3 protein. The sample yields 30,000 to 40,000 distinct CDR3 sequences, more than 6% seen once. Findings of the study overall: Roughly two months post-transplant, alpha-beta T cells reportedly originated from several hundred graft clones that had expanded. Several patients had high TCRbeta diversity at day 60; it came from surviving recipient T cells and thymic progenitors. Counts and diversity of T cells one year after transplant came mostly from newly produced T cells.

Trimming took off 2 bases at V and 13 bases at J, with 19 bases between the two ends. The CDR3 sequence is 15 residues long. Germline V lookup: CDR1 SGDLS, CDR2 YYNGEE. This clonotype has ten or more counts. Its specificity is not known. The chain has TRBV9 and TRBJ1-6, with a weak D call TRBD1 (5 bases). The TCR comes from a child less than two years old who had a stem cell transplant for acute myeloid leukemia, so the T cells may come from the graft donor. The specimen comprised peripheral blood, sampled 60 days after TCRalphabeta/CD19-depleted stem cell transplant. CDR3 sequence reads: CASSVRDSLKFPLHF. CDR3 bases: TGTGCCAGCAGCGTCCGTGACAGCCTGAAGTTTCCCCTCCACTTT.